This T cell receptor (beta chain) originates from a study of cytomegalovirus exposure and HLA in healthy donors. CDR1 is LNHDA, CDR2 SQIVND, per germline (reference sequence). This CDR3 is built from 14 residues. V shed 5 bases, J shed 8 bases, and the junction held 6 bases outside the gene matches. PCR employed 60 Vbeta and 13 Jbeta primers. TCRdb's table, derived via immunoSEQ multiplex PCR, lists solely in-frame clones and lacks some. The repertoire holds roughly 43,000 clones, with around 62% as singletons. The V gene is TRBV19, the J gene TRBJ1-6, with TRBD1 matching over 7 bases. The receptor comes from a human donor in good health. Specimen: PBMCs. CDR3 sequence reads: CASSSRTGYSPLHF. The CDR3 DNA follows: TGTGCCAGTAGTTCAAGGACAGGTTATTCACCCCTCCACTTT.